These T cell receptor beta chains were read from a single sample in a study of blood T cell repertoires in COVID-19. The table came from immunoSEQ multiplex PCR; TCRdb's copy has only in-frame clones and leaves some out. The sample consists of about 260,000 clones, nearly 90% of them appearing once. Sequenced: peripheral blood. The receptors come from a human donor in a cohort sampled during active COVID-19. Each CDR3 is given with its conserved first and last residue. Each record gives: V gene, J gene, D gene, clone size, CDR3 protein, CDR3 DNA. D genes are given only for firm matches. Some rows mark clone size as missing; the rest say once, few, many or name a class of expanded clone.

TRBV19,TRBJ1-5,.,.,CASRMNGGGIQPQHF,TGTGCCAGTAGGATGAATGGGGGGGGGATTCAGCCCCAGCATTTT
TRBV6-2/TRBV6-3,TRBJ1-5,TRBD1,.,CASSYSLTGGNQPQHF,TGTGCCAGCAGTTACTCTTTGACAGGGGGTAATCAGCCCCAGCATTTT
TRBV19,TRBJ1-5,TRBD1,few,CASRPGQAYSNQPQHF,TGTGCCAGTAGACCGGGACAGGCATATAGCAATCAGCCCCAGCATTTT
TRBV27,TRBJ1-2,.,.,CASSSKRQKFNYGYTF,TGTGCCAGCAGTTCAAAAAGACAGAAGTTTAACTATGGCTACACCTTC
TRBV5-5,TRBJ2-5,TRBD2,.,CASSPPLAGAGTQYF,TGTGCCAGCAGCCCACCCCTAGCGGGGGCTGGGACCCAGTACTTC
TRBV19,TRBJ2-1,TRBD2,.,CASSPRTSAEQFF,TGTGCCAGTAGTCCCCGGACTAGCGCCGAGCAGTTCTTC
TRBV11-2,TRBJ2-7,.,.,CASSLGTGGYTYEQYF,TGTGCCAGCAGCTTAGGTACCGGCGGGTACACCTACGAGCAGTACTTC
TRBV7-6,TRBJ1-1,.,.,CASSPSGGGMNTEAFF,TGTGCCAGCAGCCCCTCTGGGGGGGGAATGAACACTGAAGCTTTCTTT
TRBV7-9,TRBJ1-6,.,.,CASSAGISTADSPLHF,TGTGCCAGCAGCGCGGGCATCTCGACGGCCGATTCACCCCTCCACTTT
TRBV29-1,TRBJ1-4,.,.,CSVRRGAGDEKLFF,TGCAGCGTCCGCAGGGGCGCAGGTGATGAAAAACTGTTTTTT
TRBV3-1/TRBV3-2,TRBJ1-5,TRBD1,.,CASSHGQGKMGQPQHF,TGTGCCAGCAGCCACGGACAGGGAAAAATGGGTCAGCCCCAGCATTTT
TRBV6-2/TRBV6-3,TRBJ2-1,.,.,CASSWDSLSLSYNEQFF,TGTGCCAGCAGCTGGGACTCCTTATCCCTGTCCTACAATGAGCAGTTCTTC
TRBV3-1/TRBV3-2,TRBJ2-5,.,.,CASSRSGTQYF,TGTGCCAGCAGCCGGTCAGGGACCCAGTACTTC
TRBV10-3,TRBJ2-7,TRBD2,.,CAISESTLRGTYEQYF,TGTGCCATCAGTGAGTCGACCTTGCGGGGGACCTACGAGCAGTACTTC
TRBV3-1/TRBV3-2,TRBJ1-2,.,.,CASSQLLGAGATNYGYTF,TGTGCCAGCAGCCAGTTGCTTGGGGCAGGGGCGACTAACTATGGCTACACCTTC
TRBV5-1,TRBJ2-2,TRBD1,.,CASPRQGAGELFF,TGCGCCAGCCCTAGACAGGGGGCCGGGGAGCTGTTTTTT
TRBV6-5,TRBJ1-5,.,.,CASSYSKAVQPQHF,TGTGCCAGCAGTTACAGCAAGGCGGTTCAGCCCCAGCATTTT
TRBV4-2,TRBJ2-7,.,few,CASSGTRGPPSYEQYF,TGTGCCAGCAGCGGTACGAGAGGCCCGCCTTCCTACGAGCAGTACTTC
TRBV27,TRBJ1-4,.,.,CASSIQPTNEKLFF,TGTGCCAGCAGTATACAGCCAACTAATGAAAAACTGTTTTTT
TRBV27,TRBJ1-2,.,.,CASSLSRTAYGYTF,TGTGCCAGCAGTTTATCACGGACAGCATATGGCTACACCTTC
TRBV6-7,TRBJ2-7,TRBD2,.,CASSYSRTSLIYEQYF,TGTGCCAGCAGTTACTCGAGGACTAGCCTGATCTACGAGCAGTACTTC
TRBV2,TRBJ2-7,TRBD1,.,CASIMTPGQYHEQYF,TGTGCCAGCATAATGACCCCGGGACAGTACCACGAGCAGTACTTC
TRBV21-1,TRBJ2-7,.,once,CASSKSPWADYYEQYF,TGTGCCAGCAGCAAAAGTCCGTGGGCGGACTACTACGAGCAGTACTTC
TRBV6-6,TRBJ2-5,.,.,CASYEAGKETQYF,TGTGCCAGCTATGAGGCGGGAAAAGAGACCCAGTACTTC
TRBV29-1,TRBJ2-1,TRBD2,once,CSVRRATGGLAGDNEQFF,TGCAGCGTTCGAAGGGCGACAGGGGGACTAGCGGGGGACAATGAGCAGTTCTTC
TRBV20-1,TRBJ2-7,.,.,CSASGRGTHEQYF,TGCAGTGCTAGTGGCAGGGGCACCCACGAGCAGTACTTC
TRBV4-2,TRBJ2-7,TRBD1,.,CASSQDQGQGVEQYF,TGTGCCAGCAGCCAAGATCAGGGACAGGGAGTCGAGCAGTACTTC
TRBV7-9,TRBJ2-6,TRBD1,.,CASSTSGTASGANVLTF,TGTGCCAGCAGCACGTCCGGGACAGCCTCTGGGGCCAACGTCCTGACTTTC
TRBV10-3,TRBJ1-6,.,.,CASLSQGGNSPLHF,TGTGCCTCCTTAAGTCAGGGAGGGAATTCACCCCTCCACTTT
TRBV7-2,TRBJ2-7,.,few,CASSTQYEQYF,TGTGCCAGCAGCACCCAGTACGAGCAGTACTTC
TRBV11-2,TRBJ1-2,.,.,CASRGKELGGVYGYTF,TGTGCCAGCCGGGGAAAGGAGTTAGGGGGGGTCTATGGCTACACCTTC
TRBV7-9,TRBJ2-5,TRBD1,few,CASSLVGRTGQETQYF,TGTGCCAGCAGCTTAGTAGGGAGGACAGGGCAAGAGACCCAGTACTTC
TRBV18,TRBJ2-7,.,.,CASSPAVGRASYEQYF,TGTGCCAGCTCACCGGCAGTTGGCAGGGCTTCCTACGAGCAGTACTTC
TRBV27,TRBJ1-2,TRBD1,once,CASSLKGQTGYTF,TGTGCCAGCAGTCTTAAGGGACAGACGGGCTACACCTTC
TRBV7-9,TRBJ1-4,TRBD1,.,CASSRTGGQLYEKLFF,TGTGCCAGCAGCCGGACAGGGGGCCAACTCTATGAAAAACTGTTTTTT
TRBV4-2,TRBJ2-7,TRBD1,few,CASSQSSGTGSSYEQYF,TGTGCCAGCAGCCAATCCTCCGGGACAGGGAGTTCCTACGAGCAGTACTTC
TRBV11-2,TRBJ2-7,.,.,CASSQGLTEQYF,TGTGCCAGCAGCCAGGGGTTAACCGAGCAGTACTTC
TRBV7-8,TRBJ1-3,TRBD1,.,CASSLGRGQHRNTIYF,TGTGCCAGCAGCTTAGGGAGGGGGCAGCACAGAAACACCATATATTTT
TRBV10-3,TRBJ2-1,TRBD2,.,CAISELAGDEQFF,TGTGCCATCAGTGAGCTAGCGGGGGATGAGCAGTTCTTC
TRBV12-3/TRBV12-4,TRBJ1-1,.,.,CASSSRGNTEAFF,TGTGCCAGCAGTTCTAGAGGGAACACTGAAGCTTTCTTT
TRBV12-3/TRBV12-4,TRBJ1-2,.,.,CASSLGEVSAF,TGTGCCAGCAGTTTAGGAGAGGTATCGGCCTTC
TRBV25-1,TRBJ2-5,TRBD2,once,CASSEYPSGGQETQYF,TGTGCCAGCAGTGAATATCCTAGCGGGGGCCAAGAGACCCAGTACTTC
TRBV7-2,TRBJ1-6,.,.,CASSLALLTAHNNSPLHF,TGTGCCAGCAGCTTAGCGCTACTCACCGCGCATAATAATTCACCCCTCCACTTT
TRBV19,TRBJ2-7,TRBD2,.,CASSLAGEGYEQYF,TGTGCCAGTAGTTTAGCGGGAGAGGGCTACGAGCAGTACTTC
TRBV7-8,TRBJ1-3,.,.,CASSSRDSGNTIYF,TGTGCCAGCAGCTCCAGGGATTCTGGAAACACCATATATTTT
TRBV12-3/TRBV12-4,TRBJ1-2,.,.,CASSLGPGYGYTF,TGTGCCAGCAGTTTAGGGCCGGGTTATGGCTACACCTTC
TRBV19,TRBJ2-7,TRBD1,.,CASSLGQGGAYEQYF,TGTGCCAGTAGTCTAGGACAGGGGGGGGCCTACGAGCAGTACTTC
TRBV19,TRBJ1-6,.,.,CASSISERNSPLHF,TGTGCCAGTAGTATAAGCGAGAGAAATTCACCCCTCCACTTT
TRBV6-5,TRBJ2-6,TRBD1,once,CASSFNQGAGANVLTF,TGTGCCAGCAGTTTCAATCAGGGGGCTGGGGCCAACGTCCTGACTTTC
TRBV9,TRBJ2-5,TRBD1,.,CASSSRQGRRETQYF,TGTGCCAGCAGCTCCCGACAGGGTAGGAGGGAGACCCAGTACTTC
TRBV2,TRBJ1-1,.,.,CASSEGGYTNTEAFF,TGTGCCAGCAGTGAAGGAGGGTACACGAACACTGAAGCTTTCTTT
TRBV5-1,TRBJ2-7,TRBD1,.,CASSLGQGKYEQYF,TGCGCCAGCAGCTTGGGACAGGGGAAGTACGAGCAGTACTTC
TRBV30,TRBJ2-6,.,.,CAWSPRTRGANVLTF,TGTGCCTGGAGTCCCCGGACAAGGGGGGCCAACGTCCTGACTTTC
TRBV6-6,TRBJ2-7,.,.,CASSYTSPYEQYF,TGTGCCAGCAGTTACACTTCTCCCTACGAGCAGTACTTC